The text below deals with one TCR beta chain. Its target is not known. CDR3 length: 13 residues. The ends were cut back, 3 bases at V and 6 bases at J, with 12 bases in the middle. The germline V gene encodes CDR1 KGHSH and CDR2 LQKENI. The data were obtained in a study of beta chain features in type 1 diabetes. Study results and caveats: Significant though moderate, a shortening of TCRB CDR3s appeared in all four CD4+ subsets of Type 1 diabetes patients.

Isolation of CD4+ naive, central memory, regulatory and stem cell-like memory cells was achieved by sorting via CD45RO/CCR7/CD25/CD127/CD95/CD27. The whole isolated RNA underwent reverse transcription, so sequencing captured expressed TCRB transcripts. Using immunoSEQ multiplex PCR, the repertoire was profiled, and TCRdb retains in-frame clones only, with some absent. The table has 150,000 or so clones, roughly 8% seen once. The V and J genes are TRBV18 and TRBJ2-7, with D perhaps TRBD2 (5 bases). The sample consisted of central memory CD4+ T cells from blood. This TCR derives from a woman aged 18-29 years with type 1 diabetes. CDR3 sequence reads: CASSPKAEGEQYF. As DNA, the CDR3 is TGTGCCAGCTCACCCAAGGCCGAGGGCGAGCAGTACTTC.